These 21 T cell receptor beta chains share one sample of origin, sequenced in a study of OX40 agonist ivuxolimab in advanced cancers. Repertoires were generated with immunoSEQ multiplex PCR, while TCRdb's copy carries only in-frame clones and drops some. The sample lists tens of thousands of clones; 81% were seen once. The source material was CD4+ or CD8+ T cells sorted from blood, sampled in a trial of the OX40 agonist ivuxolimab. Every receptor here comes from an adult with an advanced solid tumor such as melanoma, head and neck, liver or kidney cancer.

The chain's CDR3 is CASSPGELAGELFF. CDR3 nucleotides: TGTGCCAGCAGCCCCGGAGAACTTGCCGGGGAGCTGTTTTTT. The rearrangement links TRBV9 to TRBJ2-2; D is ambiguous. The CDR3 spans 14 residues. With 4 bases removed from V and 6 bases from J, the gap between germline ends came to 13 bases. Germline V lookup: CDR1 SGDLS, CDR2 YYNGEE.

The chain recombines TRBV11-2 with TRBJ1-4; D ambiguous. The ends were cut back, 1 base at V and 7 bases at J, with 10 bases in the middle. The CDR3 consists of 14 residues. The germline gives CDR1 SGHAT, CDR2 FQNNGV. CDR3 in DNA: TGTGCCAGCAGCTTAGTATGGGGTACTGAAAAACTGTTTTTT. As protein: CASSLVWGTEKLFF.

CDR3 coding DNA: TGTGCCAGCAGTCCGGGACATTCCGCCTACGAGCAGTACTTC. Its translation: CASSPGHSAYEQYF. This chain joins TRBV6-5 and TRBJ2-7; TRBD1 might be the D (6 bases). Germline V gives CDR1 MNHEY, CDR2 SVGAGI. V gave up 5 bases and J gave up 2 bases, with 13 bases separating them. The CDR3 length is 14 residues.

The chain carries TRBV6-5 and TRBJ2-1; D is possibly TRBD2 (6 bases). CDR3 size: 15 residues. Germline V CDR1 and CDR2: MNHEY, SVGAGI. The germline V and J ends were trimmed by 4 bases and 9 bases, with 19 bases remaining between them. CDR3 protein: CASSFWLAEGFEQFF. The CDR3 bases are TGTGCCAGCAGTTTCTGGTTAGCGGAGGGGTTTGAGCAGTTCTTC.

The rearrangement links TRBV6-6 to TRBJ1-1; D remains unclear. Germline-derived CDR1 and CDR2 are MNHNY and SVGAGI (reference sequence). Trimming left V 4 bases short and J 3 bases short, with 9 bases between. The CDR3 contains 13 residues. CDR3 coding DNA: TGTGCCAGCAGTTTATGGGCGGACACTGAAGCTTTCTTT. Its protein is CASSLWADTEAFF.

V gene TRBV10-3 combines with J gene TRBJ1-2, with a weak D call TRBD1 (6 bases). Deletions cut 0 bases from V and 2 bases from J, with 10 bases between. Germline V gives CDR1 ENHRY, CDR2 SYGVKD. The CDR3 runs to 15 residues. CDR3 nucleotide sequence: TGTGCCATCAGTGAGTCCCGGGGGCTAAACTATGGCTACACCTTC. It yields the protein CAISESRGLNYGYTF.

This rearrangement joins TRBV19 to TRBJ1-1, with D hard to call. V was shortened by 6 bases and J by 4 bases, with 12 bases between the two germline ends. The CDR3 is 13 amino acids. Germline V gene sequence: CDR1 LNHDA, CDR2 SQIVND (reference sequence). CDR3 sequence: CASSLGPSTEAFF. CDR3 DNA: TGTGCCAGTAGCTTAGGGCCCAGCACTGAAGCTTTCTTT.

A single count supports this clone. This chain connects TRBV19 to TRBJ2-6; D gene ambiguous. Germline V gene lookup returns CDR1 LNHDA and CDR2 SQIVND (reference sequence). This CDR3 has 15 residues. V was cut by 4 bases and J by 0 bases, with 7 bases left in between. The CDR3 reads CASSRDPSGANVLTF. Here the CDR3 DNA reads TGTGCCAGTAGTAGAGACCCCTCTGGGGCCAACGTCCTGACTTTC.

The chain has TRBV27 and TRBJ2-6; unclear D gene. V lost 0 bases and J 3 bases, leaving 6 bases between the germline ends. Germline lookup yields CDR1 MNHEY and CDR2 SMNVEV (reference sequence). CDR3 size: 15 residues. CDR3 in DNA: TGTGCCAGCAGTTTATCAGGGTATGGGGCCAACGTCCTGACTTTC. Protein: CASSLSGYGANVLTF.

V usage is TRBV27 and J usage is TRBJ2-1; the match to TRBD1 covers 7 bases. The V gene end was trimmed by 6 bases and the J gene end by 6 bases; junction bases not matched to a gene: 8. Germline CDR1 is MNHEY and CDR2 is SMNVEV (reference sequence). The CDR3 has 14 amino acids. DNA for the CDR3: TGTGCCAGCAGCCTGATACAGGGGTCCAATGAGCAGTTCTTC. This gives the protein CASSLIQGSNEQFF.

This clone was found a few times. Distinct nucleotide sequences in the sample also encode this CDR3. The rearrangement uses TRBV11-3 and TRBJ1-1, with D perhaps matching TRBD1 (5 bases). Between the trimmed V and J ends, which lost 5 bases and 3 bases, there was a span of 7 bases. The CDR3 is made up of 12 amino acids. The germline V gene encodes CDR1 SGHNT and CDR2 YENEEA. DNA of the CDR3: TGTGCCAGCAGCCGGGGGGACACTGAAGCTTTCTTT. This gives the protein CASSRGDTEAFF.

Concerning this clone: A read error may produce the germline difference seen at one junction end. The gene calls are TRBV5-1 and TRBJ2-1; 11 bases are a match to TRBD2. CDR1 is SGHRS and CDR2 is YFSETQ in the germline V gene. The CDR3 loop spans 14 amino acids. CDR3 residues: CASGTSGSYNGQFF. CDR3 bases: TGCGCCAGCGGTACTAGCGGGAGTTACAATGGGCAGTTCTTC.

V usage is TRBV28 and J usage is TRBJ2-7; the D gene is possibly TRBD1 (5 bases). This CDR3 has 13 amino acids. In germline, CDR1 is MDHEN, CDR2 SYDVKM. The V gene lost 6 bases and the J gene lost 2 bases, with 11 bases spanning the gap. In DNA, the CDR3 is TGTGCCAGCAGCTACGAACAGGCCTACGAGCAGTACTTC. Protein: CASSYEQAYEQYF. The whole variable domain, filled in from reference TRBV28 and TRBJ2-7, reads DVKVTQSSRYLVKRTGEKVFLECVQDMDHENMFWYRQDPGLGLRLIYFSYDVKMKEKGDIPEGYSVSREKKERFSLILESASTNQTSMYLCASSYEQAYEQYFGPGTRLTVT.

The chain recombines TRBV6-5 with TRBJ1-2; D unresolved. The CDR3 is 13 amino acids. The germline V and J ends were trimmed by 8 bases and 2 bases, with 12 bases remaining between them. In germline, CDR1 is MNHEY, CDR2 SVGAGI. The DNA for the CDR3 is TGTGCCAGCGGAACCGGGGTCAACTATGGCTACACCTTC. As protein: CASGTGVNYGYTF.

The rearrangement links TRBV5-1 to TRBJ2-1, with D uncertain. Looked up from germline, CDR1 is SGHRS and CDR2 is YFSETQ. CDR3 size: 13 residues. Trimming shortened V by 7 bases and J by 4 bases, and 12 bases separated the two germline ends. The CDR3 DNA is TGCGCCAGCGGCCGACGTGGGTACAATGAGCAGTTCTTC. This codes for CASGRRGYNEQFF.

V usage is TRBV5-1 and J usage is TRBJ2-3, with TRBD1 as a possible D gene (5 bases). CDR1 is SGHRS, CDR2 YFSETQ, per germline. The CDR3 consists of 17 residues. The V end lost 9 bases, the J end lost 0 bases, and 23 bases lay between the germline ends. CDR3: CATQPGRAGTSTDTQYF. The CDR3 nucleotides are TGCGCCACCCAACCCGGCAGGGCCGGAACTAGCACAGATACGCAGTATTTT.

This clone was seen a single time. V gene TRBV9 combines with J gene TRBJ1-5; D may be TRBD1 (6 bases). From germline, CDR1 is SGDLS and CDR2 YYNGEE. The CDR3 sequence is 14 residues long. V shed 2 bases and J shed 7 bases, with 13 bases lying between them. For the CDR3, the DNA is TGTGCCAGCAGCGTGGGGGGGGGCTTCCAGCCCCAGCATTTT. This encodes CASSVGGGFQPQHF. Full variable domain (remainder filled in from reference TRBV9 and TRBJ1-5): DSGVTQTPKHLITATGQRVTLRCSPRSGDLSVYWYQQSLDQGLQFLIQYYNGEERAKGNILERFSAQQFPDLHSELNLSSLELGDSALYFCASSVGGGFQPQHFGDGTRLSIL.

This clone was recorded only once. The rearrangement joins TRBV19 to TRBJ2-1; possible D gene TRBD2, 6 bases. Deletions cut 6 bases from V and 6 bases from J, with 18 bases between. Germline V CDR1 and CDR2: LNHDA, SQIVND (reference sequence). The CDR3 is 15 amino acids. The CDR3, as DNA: TGTGCCAGTAGCAACTACGGGGGTGTGCGCAATGAGCAGTTCTTC. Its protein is CASSNYGGVRNEQFF.

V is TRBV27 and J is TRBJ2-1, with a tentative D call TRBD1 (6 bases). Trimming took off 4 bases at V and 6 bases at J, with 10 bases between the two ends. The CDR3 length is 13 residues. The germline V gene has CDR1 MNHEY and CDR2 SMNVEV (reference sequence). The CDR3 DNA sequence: TGTGCCAGCAGTTGGGACATCTCCAATGAGCAGTTCTTC. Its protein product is CASSWDISNEQFF.

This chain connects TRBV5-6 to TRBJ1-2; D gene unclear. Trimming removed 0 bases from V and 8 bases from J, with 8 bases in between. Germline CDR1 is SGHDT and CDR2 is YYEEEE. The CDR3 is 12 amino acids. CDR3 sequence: CASSLDGWGYTF. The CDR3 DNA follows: TGTGCCAGCAGCTTGGATGGATGGGGCTACACCTTC.

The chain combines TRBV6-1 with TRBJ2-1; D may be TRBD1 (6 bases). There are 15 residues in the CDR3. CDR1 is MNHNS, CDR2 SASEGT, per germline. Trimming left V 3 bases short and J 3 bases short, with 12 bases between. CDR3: CASSDTGLNYNEQFF. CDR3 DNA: TGTGCCAGCAGTGACACAGGGCTTAACTACAATGAGCAGTTCTTC.